This entry features one T cell receptor beta chain sequence. Its antigen is not known. This record comes from a study of cytomegalovirus exposure and HLA in healthy donors. The study, taken as a whole, reports: Researchers reportedly found TCR beta sequences accurately predicted most subjects' HLA-A and HLA-B alleles.

60 Vbeta and 13 Jbeta primers were used in PCR. Method: immunoSEQ multiplex PCR; TCRdb's copy keeps in-frame clones and lacks some. This sample has roughly 150,000 clones, with roughly four fifths found just once. Germline CDR1 is MDHEN and CDR2 is SYDVKM. The CDR3 contains 14 residues. J gave up 2 bases and V 5 bases, and 2 bases lay outside the gene matches. The genes are TRBV28 and TRBJ2-7; 11 positions match TRBD2. This TCR was sampled from a woman under 30 in good health and CMV-seronegative. The source material was PBMCs. CDR3 sequence reads: CASSISGRAYEQYF. The CDR3 bases are TGTGCCAGCAGTATTAGCGGGAGGGCCTACGAGCAGTACTTC.